These 17 T cell receptor beta chains were all obtained from the same sample, sequenced in a study of early T cells in non-severe SARS-CoV-2 infection. MiXCR was run by TCRdb on the 5' RACE reads, yielding one entry per CDR3 protein. Among about 40,000 distinct CDR3 sequences listed, 23% were seen once. This specimen consisted of whole blood, obtained at baseline. These receptor sequences come from an adult who was a healthcare worker with PCR-confirmed SARS-CoV-2 infection or an uninfected control (not recorded which).

The genes are TRBV20-1 and TRBJ2-1; TRBD2 matches 7 bases. Germline V gene sequence: CDR1 DFQATT, CDR2 SNEGSKA (reference sequence). CDR3 length: 15 residues. Trimming took 1 base from V and 3 from J; bases not matched to a gene: 6. CDR3 DNA sequence: TGCAGTGCTAGAGTTGCGGGGGACCACTACAATGAGCAGTTCTTC. It is translated as CSARVAGDHYNEQFF.

The table lists this clonotype with a few counts. CDR3 nucleotide sequence: TGCGCCAGCCGGGGGGCAGAGACCCAGTACTTC. Residues: CASRGAETQYF. The chain has TRBV5-1 and TRBJ2-5; possible D gene TRBD2, 7 bases. The V end lost 7 bases, the J end lost 4 bases, and 8 bases lay between the germline ends. The V gene's germline CDR1 is SGHRS and CDR2 YFSETQ. This CDR3 spans 11 amino acids.

The chain combines TRBV20-1 with TRBJ2-1, with 9 nucleotides matching TRBD1. Per the germline V gene, CDR1 is DFQATT and CDR2 is SNEGSKA (reference sequence). CDR3 length equals 15 residues. V was clipped by 2 bases and J by 2 bases; unmatched bases: 4. The CDR3 bases are TGCAGTGCTAGAAGCCGGGACAGGGCCTACAATGAGCAGTTCTTC. As protein: CSARSRDRAYNEQFF.

Notes on this clonotype: One junction end disagrees with the germline gene, perhaps due to a read error. V usage is TRBV7-2 and J usage is TRBJ2-3; 10 bases line up with TRBD2. This CDR3 comprises 15 residues. Germline V gives CDR1 SGHTA, CDR2 FQGNSA. The CDR3 is CASSLAGAPQDTQYF. DNA of the CDR3: TGTGCCAGCAGCCTAGCGGGGGCTCCTCAAGATACGCAGTATTTT.

The chain joins TRBV11-2 to TRBJ2-1; no clear D gene. The CDR3 totals 13 residues. Germline-derived CDR1 and CDR2 are SGHAT and FQNNGV. Deletions cut 4 bases from V and 8 bases from J, with 12 bases between. The CDR3 region has the DNA TGTGCCAGCAGCTACGGTACAGTCGATGAGCAGTTCTTC. Amino acid sequence: CASSYGTVDEQFF.

This clonotype was counted only a few times. The chain recombines TRBV15 with TRBJ2-3; no reliable D call. Germline CDR1 is LNHNV and CDR2 is YYDKDF (reference sequence). The CDR3 spans 13 residues. Trimming removed 0 bases from V and 4 bases from J, with 5 bases in between. Here the CDR3 reads CATSRDPADTQYF. CDR3 nucleotides: TGTGCCACCAGCAGAGATCCCGCAGATACGCAGTATTTT.

This clonotype was counted a few times. V and J are TRBV7-2 and TRBJ2-1, with TRBD2 matching over 7 bases. With 4 bases clipped from V and 3 bases from J, the junction kept 0 bases outside the gene matches. In germline, CDR1 is SGHTA, CDR2 FQGNSA. The CDR3 has 13 residues. The CDR3 sequence is CASSWTSYNEQFF. The CDR3 DNA follows: TGTGCCAGCAGCTGGACTAGCTACAATGAGCAGTTCTTC.

The chain carries TRBV5-1 and TRBJ2-7; D gene unclear. The CDR3 has 13 residues. Germline CDR1 SGHRS, CDR2 YFSETQ. Trimming left V 4 bases short and J 4 bases short, with 12 bases between. CDR3 nucleotides: TGCGCCAGCAGCACGGACGGAGTGTACGAGCAGTACTTC. Its protein is CASSTDGVYEQYF.

This clonotype was seen more than once but under ten times. The V gene is TRBV5-1, the J gene TRBJ2-7, with D perhaps TRBD1 (5 bases). Germline V gene data show CDR1 as SGHRS and CDR2 as YFSETQ. V was clipped by 4 bases and J by 1 base, with 9 bases between them. The CDR3 sequence is 13 residues long. CDR3 sequence (DNA): TGCGCCAGCAGCCCAACAGGATCCTACGAGCAGTACTTC. Protein product: CASSPTGSYEQYF.

The chain joins TRBV29-1 to TRBJ1-4; no clear D. This CDR3 comprises 14 residues. The germline gives CDR1 SQVTM, CDR2 ANQGSEA. Deletions cut 6 bases from V and 0 bases from J, with 11 bases between. CDR3 amino acids: CSVADGATNEKLFF. CDR3 in DNA: TGCAGCGTAGCAGACGGAGCAACTAATGAAAAACTGTTTTTT.

V usage is TRBV4-3 and J usage is TRBJ2-5; D may be TRBD2 (6 bases). In germline, CDR1 is LGHNA, CDR2 YSLEER. Trimming removed 5 bases at V and 1 base at J, with 14 bases between. This CDR3 is 15 amino acids long. The CDR3 DNA sequence: TGCGCCAGCAGCACAAACACCGGGGGCCAAGAGACCCAGTACTTC. Translated: CASSTNTGGQETQYF.

This clonotype occurred a few times. The rearrangement links TRBV7-6 to TRBJ2-5; D not resolved. V lost 4 bases and J lost 1, with 10 bases in between. This CDR3 is built from 14 residues. Germline V lookup: CDR1 SGHVS, CDR2 FNYEAQ. CDR3 nucleotides: TGTGCCAGCAGCTCCCGACAAATCCAAGAGACCCAGTACTTC. Translating it yields CASSSRQIQETQYF.

This clonotype showed up many times. CDR3 protein: CASEGRTGELFF. The CDR3, as DNA: TGTGCCAGCGAGGGCCGGACCGGGGAGCTGTTTTTT. The V gene is TRBV7-6, the J gene TRBJ2-2; D might be TRBD2 (5 bases). V was clipped by 8 bases and J by 5 bases, with 9 bases between them. This CDR3 has 12 residues. The germline V gene encodes CDR1 SGHVS and CDR2 FNYEAQ.

V and J are TRBV6-1 and TRBJ1-4, with D possibly matching TRBD1 (6 bases). V was cut by 2 bases and J by 5 bases, with 18 bases left in between. CDR3 length: 17 residues. Germline assignment: CDR1 MNHNS and CDR2 SASEGT. CDR3 nucleotides: TGTGCCAGCAGTGAAAGGGGCAGGGGCCATACCAATGAAAAACTGTTTTTT. Its protein product is CASSERGRGHTNEKLFF.

This clonotype was seen many times. This chain uses TRBV29-1 with TRBJ2-7; D is perhaps TRBD2 (6 bases). Trimming cost V 4 bases and J 3 bases, with 10 bases left between them. CDR1 and CDR2 from the germline V gene are SQVTM and ANQGSEA. The CDR3 length is 12 residues. CDR3 sequence (DNA): TGCAGCGTTGGATCGGAGGGCTACGAGCAGTACTTC. Translation: CSVGSEGYEQYF.

There are a few counts of this clonotype. The rearrangement uses TRBV6-5 and TRBJ1-6, with a weak D call TRBD1 (5 bases). With 5 bases removed from V and 7 bases from J, the gap between germline ends came to 12 bases. Per the germline V gene, CDR1 is MNHEY and CDR2 is SVGAGI. The CDR3 runs to 14 residues. CDR3 protein: CASSPGWGNSPLHF. CDR3 nucleotide sequence: TGTGCCAGCAGTCCGGGCTGGGGGAATTCACCCCTCCACTTT.

This sequence joins TRBV11-2 and TRBJ2-1; D is undetermined. This CDR3 has 14 residues. CDR1 is SGHAT, CDR2 FQNNGV, per germline. V was cut by 1 base and J by 6 bases, with 10 bases left in between. The CDR3 loop is CASSLGHRLNEQFF. The CDR3 coding sequence is TGTGCCAGCAGCTTAGGACACCGCCTCAATGAGCAGTTCTTC.